A selection of T cell receptor beta chains follows, all from one sample in a study of technical replicates of blood from a few donors. The assay was immunoSEQ multiplex PCR, and TCRdb's table has in-frame clones only and misses some. The data hold about 56,000 clones, with more than 90% observed a single time. The sequencing sample was made of PBMCs. All receptors come from a human donor in good health. Some clones in this sample may be carry-over from other donors' samples. Both conserved end residues are part of each CDR3. Expanded clones are given a class, and other clones once, few, many or no size at all.

J gene: TRBJ2-1; clone size: -; V gene: TRBV5-4; CDR3 protein: CASSFRTSGNEQFF
J gene: TRBJ1-2; clone size: -; V gene: TRBV28; CDR3 protein: CASSRSYGYTF
J gene: TRBJ2-7; clone size: -; V gene: TRBV9; CDR3 protein: CASSVRQDPYEQYF
J gene: TRBJ1-1; clone size: -; V gene: TRBV4-1; CDR3 protein: CASSQVGVSEAFF
J gene: TRBJ2-5; clone size: -; V gene: TRBV4-3; CDR3 protein: CASSRQPQETQYF
J gene: TRBJ2-7; clone size: -; V gene: TRBV30; CDR3 protein: CACDRNYEQYF
J gene: TRBJ2-7; clone size: -; V gene: TRBV7-9; CDR3 protein: CASSGQEEYYEQYF
J gene: TRBJ2-3; clone size: -; V gene: TRBV11-2; CDR3 protein: CASSPQGSHTDTQYF
J gene: TRBJ2-3; clone size: -; V gene: TRBV9; CDR3 protein: CASSVSGSTSTDTQYF
J gene: TRBJ2-3; clone size: -; V gene: TRBV6-5; CDR3 protein: CASSYSRIITDTQYF
J gene: TRBJ2-7; clone size: -; V gene: TRBV7-3; CDR3 protein: CASSLGGTGFYEQYF
J gene: TRBJ2-5; clone size: -; V gene: TRBV7-2; CDR3 protein: CASSSRQQETQYF
J gene: TRBJ1-1; clone size: -; V gene: TRBV4-1; CDR3 protein: CASSQGRARGSNTEAFF
J gene: TRBJ1-5; clone size: -; V gene: TRBV6-1; CDR3 protein: CASSEAGQYQPQHF
J gene: TRBJ1-1; clone size: -; V gene: TRBV18; CDR3 protein: CASSPKNTEAFF
J gene: TRBJ1-1; clone size: -; V gene: TRBV6-6; CDR3 protein: CASTKTGGNTEAFF
J gene: TRBJ2-5; clone size: -; V gene: TRBV6-6; CDR3 protein: CASNPTGTSGETQYF
J gene: TRBJ2-3; clone size: -; V gene: TRBV6-5; CDR3 protein: CASKPAWSQDTQYF
J gene: TRBJ1-3; clone size: -; V gene: TRBV6-5; CDR3 protein: CASIEGPSGNTIYF
J gene: TRBJ2-1; clone size: -; V gene: TRBV7-3; CDR3 protein: CASSPSRLAGYNEQFF
J gene: TRBJ2-1; clone size: -; V gene: TRBV4-2; CDR3 protein: CASSQPGLAGGANEQFF
J gene: TRBJ1-6; clone size: -; V gene: TRBV14; CDR3 protein: CASRHGTVNSPLHF
J gene: TRBJ2-3; clone size: -; V gene: TRBV29-1; CDR3 protein: CSVVQGADTQYF
J gene: TRBJ1-1; clone size: once; V gene: TRBV27; CDR3 protein: CASSGQTGGGGTEAFF
J gene: TRBJ2-7; clone size: -; V gene: TRBV5-1; CDR3 protein: CASSPGGGSSYEQYF
J gene: TRBJ2-5; clone size: -; V gene: TRBV10-1; CDR3 protein: CASSDCGRGETQYF
J gene: TRBJ1-2; clone size: -; V gene: TRBV5-8; CDR3 protein: CASSPGTPGTYGYTF
J gene: TRBJ1-1; clone size: -; V gene: TRBV15; CDR3 protein: CATSRDLEVGTEAFF
J gene: TRBJ2-5; clone size: -; V gene: TRBV5-4; CDR3 protein: CASSGQGSAETQYF
J gene: TRBJ2-7; clone size: -; V gene: TRBV6-5; CDR3 protein: CASSGWSTREQYF
J gene: TRBJ2-1; clone size: -; V gene: TRBV7-3; CDR3 protein: CASSENNEQFF
J gene: TRBJ1-2; clone size: -; V gene: TRBV6-4; CDR3 protein: CASRGGGLYGYTF
J gene: TRBJ2-4; clone size: -; V gene: TRBV7-2; CDR3 protein: CASSLDSRNIQYF
J gene: TRBJ1-1; clone size: -; V gene: TRBV7-9; CDR3 protein: CASSRRTENTEAFF
J gene: TRBJ2-5; clone size: once; V gene: TRBV14; CDR3 protein: CASSQVGIPETQYF
J gene: TRBJ1-2; clone size: -; V gene: TRBV4-1; CDR3 protein: CASSQTQGSYYGYTF
J gene: TRBJ1-2; clone size: -; V gene: TRBV10-3; CDR3 protein: CAISEDGTGVGYTF
J gene: TRBJ1-1; clone size: -; V gene: TRBV12-5; CDR3 protein: CASGLDTIQGGLTEAFF
J gene: TRBJ2-7; clone size: -; V gene: TRBV19; CDR3 protein: CASSNFQGLCEQYF
J gene: TRBJ1-2; clone size: -; V gene: TRBV6-1; CDR3 protein: CASSVMGQNNGYTF